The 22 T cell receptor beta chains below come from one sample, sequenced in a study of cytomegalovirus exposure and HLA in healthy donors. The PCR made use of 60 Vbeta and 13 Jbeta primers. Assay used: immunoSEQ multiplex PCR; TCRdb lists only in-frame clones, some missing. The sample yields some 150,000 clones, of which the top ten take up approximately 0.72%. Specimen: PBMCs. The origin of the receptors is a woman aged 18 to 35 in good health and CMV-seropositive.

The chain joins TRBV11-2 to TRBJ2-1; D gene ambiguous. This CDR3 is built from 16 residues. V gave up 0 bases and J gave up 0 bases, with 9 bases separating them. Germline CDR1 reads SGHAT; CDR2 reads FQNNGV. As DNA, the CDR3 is TGTGCCAGCAGCTTAGAAATCGTTAGCTCCTACAATGAGCAGTTCTTC. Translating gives CASSLEIVSSYNEQFF.

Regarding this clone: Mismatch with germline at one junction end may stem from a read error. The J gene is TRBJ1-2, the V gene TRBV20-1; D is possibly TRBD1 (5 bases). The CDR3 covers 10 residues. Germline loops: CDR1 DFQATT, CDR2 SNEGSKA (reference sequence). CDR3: CSATENRILF. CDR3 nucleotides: TGCAGTGCTACAGAAAACAGGATACTATTC.

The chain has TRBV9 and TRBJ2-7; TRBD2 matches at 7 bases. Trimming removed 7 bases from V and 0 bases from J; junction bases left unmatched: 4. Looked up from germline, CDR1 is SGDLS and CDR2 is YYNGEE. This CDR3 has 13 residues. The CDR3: CASSSGSSYEQYF. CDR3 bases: TGTGCCAGCTCTAGCGGTAGCTCCTACGAGCAGTACTTC.

The CDR3 DNA follows: TGTGCCAGCAGTGAGGACCGGGACAGGGGTTTTACCCGGAGCACAGATACGCAGTATTTT. It encodes CASSEDRDRGFTRSTDTQYF. This chain joins TRBV6-1 and TRBJ2-3, with 10 nucleotides matching TRBD1. The trim removed 3 bases at V and 0 bases at J, leaving 15 bases unmatched. CDR1 and CDR2 from the germline V gene are MNHNS and SASEGT. The CDR3 consists of 20 residues.

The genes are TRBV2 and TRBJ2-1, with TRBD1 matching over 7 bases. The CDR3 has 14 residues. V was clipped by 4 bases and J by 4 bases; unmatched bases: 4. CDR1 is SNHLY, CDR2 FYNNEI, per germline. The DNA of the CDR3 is TGTGCCAGCAGTGGAGGGACAGCATACAATGAGCAGTTCTTC. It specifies CASSGGTAYNEQFF.

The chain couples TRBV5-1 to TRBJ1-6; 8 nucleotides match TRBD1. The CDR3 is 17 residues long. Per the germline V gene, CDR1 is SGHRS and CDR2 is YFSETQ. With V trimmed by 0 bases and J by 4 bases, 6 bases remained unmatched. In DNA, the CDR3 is TGCGCCAGCAGCTTGGGACAGGGGTCATTTTATAATTCACCCCTCCACTTT. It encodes CASSLGQGSFYNSPLHF.

As DNA, the CDR3 is TGTGCCAGCACCGCTGGGGGGACGGTCTCCTACGAGCAGTACTTC. The encoded protein is CASTAGGTVSYEQYF. J is TRBJ2-7 and V is TRBV6-1; TRBD2 is a possible D gene (6 bases). The germline V and J ends were trimmed by 7 bases and 0 bases, with 16 bases remaining between them. The CDR3 length is 15 residues. Germline V gene lookup returns CDR1 MNHNS and CDR2 SASEGT.

CDR3 nucleotide sequence: TGTGCCAGCAGCTTGGGACAGGGAACCATGAACACTGAAGCTTTCTTT. Translating gives CASSLGQGTMNTEAFF. The chain is built from TRBV7-9 and TRBJ1-1, with 9 bases aligning to TRBD1. This CDR3 has 16 amino acids. The ends lost 3 bases at V and 0 bases at J; junction bases unmatched: 5. CDR1 and CDR2 (germline): SEHNR, FQNEAQ (reference sequence).

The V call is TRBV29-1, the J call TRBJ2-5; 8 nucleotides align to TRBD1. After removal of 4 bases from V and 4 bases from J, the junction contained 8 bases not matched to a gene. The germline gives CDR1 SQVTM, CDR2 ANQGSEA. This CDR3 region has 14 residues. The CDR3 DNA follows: TGCAGCGTTGTGGGGGCAGGGGGCTTAGAGACCCAGTACTTC. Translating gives CSVVGAGGLETQYF.

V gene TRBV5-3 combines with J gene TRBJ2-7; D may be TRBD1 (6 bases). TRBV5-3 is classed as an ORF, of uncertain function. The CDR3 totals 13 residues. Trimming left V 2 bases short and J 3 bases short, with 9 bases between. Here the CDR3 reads CARSFPGVYEQYF. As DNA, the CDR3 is TGTGCCAGAAGCTTCCCAGGGGTCTACGAGCAGTACTTC.

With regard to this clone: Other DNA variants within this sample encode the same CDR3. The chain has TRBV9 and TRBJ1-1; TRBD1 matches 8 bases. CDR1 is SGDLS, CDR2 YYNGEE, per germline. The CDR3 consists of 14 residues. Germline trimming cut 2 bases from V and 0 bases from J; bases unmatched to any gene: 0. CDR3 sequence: CASSVTGVNTEAFF. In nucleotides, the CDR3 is TGTGCCAGCAGCGTGACAGGGGTGAACACTGAAGCTTTCTTT.

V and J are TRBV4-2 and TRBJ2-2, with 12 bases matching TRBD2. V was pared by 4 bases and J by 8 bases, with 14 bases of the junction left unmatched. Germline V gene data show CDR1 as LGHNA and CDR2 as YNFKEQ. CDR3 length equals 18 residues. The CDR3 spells CASSRDLLAGGGKGELFF. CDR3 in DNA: TGTGCCAGCAGCCGGGACCTCCTAGCGGGAGGGGGGAAGGGGGAGCTGTTTTTT.

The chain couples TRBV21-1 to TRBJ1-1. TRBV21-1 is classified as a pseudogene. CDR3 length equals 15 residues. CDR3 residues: CASSNRGGWDTEAFF. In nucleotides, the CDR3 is TGTGCCAGCAGCAATAGGGGGGGGTGGGATACTGAAGCTTTCTTT.

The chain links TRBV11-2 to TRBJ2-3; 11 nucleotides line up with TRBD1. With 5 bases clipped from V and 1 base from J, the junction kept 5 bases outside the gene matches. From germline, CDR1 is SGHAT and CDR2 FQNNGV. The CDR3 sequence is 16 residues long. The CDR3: CASSGRTGGGTDTQYF. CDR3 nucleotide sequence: TGTGCCAGCAGCGGCCGGACAGGGGGCGGCACAGATACGCAGTATTTT.

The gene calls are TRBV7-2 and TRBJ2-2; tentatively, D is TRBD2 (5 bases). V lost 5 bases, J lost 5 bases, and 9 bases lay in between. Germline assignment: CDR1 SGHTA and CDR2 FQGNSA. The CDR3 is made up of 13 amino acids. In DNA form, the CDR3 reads TGTGCCAGCAGCGGGAGATTAACCGGGGAGCTGTTTTTT. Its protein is CASSGRLTGELFF.

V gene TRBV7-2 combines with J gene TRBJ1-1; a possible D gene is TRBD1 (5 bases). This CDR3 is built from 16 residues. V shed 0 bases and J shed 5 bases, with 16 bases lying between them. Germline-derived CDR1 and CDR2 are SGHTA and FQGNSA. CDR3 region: CASSLAFAGVRTEAFF. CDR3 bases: TGTGCCAGCAGCTTAGCCTTTGCGGGGGTACGAACTGAAGCTTTCTTT.

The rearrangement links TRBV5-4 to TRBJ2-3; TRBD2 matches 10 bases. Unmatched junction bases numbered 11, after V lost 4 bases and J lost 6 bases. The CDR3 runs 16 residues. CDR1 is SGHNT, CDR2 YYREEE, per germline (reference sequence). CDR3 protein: CASSLPGAGGRDTQYF. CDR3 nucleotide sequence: TGTGCCAGCAGCCTCCCGGGAGCGGGGGGGCGGGATACGCAGTATTTT. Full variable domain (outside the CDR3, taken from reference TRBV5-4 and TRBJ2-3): ETGVTQSPTHLIKTRGQQVTLRCSSQSGHNTVSWYQQALGQGPQFIFQYYREEENGRGNFPPRFSGLQFPNYSSELNVNALELDDSALYLCASSLPGAGGRDTQYFGPGTRLTVL.

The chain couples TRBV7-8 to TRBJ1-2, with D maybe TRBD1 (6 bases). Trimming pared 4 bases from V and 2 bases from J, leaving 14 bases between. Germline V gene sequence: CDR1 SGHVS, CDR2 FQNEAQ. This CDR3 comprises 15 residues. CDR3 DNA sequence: TGTGCCAGCAGCTACAGGGTAGACGGCAACTATGGCTACACCTTC. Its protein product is CASSYRVDGNYGYTF.

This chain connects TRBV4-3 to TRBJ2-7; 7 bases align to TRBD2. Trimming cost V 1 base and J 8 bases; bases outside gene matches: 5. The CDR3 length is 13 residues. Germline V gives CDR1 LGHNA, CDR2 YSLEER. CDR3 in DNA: TGCGCCAGCAGCCAAGGGGTGGGGGGGAAGCAGTACTTC. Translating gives CASSQGVGGKQYF.

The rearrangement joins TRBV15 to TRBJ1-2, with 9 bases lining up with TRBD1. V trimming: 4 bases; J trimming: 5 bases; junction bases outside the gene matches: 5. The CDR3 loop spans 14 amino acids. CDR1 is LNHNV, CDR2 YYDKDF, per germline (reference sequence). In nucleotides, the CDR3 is TGTGCCACCAGCACGAGGACAGGGGCATATGGCTACACCTTC. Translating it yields CATSTRTGAYGYTF.

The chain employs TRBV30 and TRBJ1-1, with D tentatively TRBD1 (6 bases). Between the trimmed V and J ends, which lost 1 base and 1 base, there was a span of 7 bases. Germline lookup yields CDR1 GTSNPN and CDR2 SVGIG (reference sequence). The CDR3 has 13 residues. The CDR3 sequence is CAWSETGNTEAFF. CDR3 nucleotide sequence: TGTGCCTGGAGTGAGACAGGGAACACTGAAGCTTTCTTT. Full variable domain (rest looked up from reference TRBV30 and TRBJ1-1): SQTIHQWPATLVQPVGSPLSLECTVEGTSNPNLYWYRQAAGRGLQLLFYSVGIGQISSEVPQNLSASRPQDRQFILSSKKLLLSDSGFYLCAWSETGNTEAFFGQGTRLTVV.

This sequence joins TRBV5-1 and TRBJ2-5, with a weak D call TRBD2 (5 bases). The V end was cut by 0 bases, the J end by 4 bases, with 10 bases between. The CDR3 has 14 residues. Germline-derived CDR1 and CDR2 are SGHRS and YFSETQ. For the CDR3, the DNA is TGCGCCAGCAGCTTGGGGACTGCGCGAGAGACCCAGTACTTC. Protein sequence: CASSLGTARETQYF.